The 5 T cell receptor beta chains below all came from one sample that was sequenced in a study of beta chain features in type 1 diabetes. Study-wide findings and caveats: Across all four CD4+ subsets, people with type 1 diabetes showed modestly shorter TCRB CDR3s.

Sequenced material consisted of expressed TCRB transcripts (all of the isolated RNA was reverse transcribed). The assay was immunoSEQ multiplex PCR, and TCRdb's table has in-frame clones only and misses some. Of over 600,000 clones listed, around 12% are singletons. Their cognate antigens are unknown. Sequencing used naive CD4+ T cells from blood. These receptors all come from a man aged 30 to 45 with type 1 diabetes.

This clone was observed a few times. V gene TRBV7-2 combines with J gene TRBJ2-5; 8 bases agree with TRBD2. The germline V gene has CDR1 SGHTA and CDR2 FQGNSA. The junction had 11 bases not matched to a gene; V was cut back by 4 bases and J by 1 base. The CDR3 contains 17 residues. The CDR3 coding sequence is TGTGCCAGCAGCTCTTGGGTGGCGGGAGGTCCCCAAGAGACCCAGTACTTC. Its translation is CASSSWVAGGPQETQYF.

This clone was detected only a few times. The chain couples TRBV2 to TRBJ2-5, with 8 positions matching TRBD1. Trimming removed 3 bases from V and 5 bases from J; junction bases left unmatched: 5. The CDR3 has 14 residues. The germline CDR1 and CDR2 sequences are SNHLY and FYNNEI. The CDR3: CASSEDRVGETQYF. The CDR3, as DNA: TGTGCCAGCAGTGAGGACAGGGTCGGGGAGACCCAGTACTTC.

This clone has a handful of counts. This chain connects TRBV28 to TRBJ2-7; 9 bases are shared with TRBD1. Germline CDR1 is MDHEN and CDR2 is SYDVKM. The V segment lost 6 bases and the J segment 0 bases; nucleotides outside the gene matches: 6. This CDR3 is 15 amino acids long. As DNA, the CDR3 is TGTGCCAGCAGCTCACAGGGGGCCCCCTCCTACGAGCAGTACTTC. It yields the protein CASSSQGAPSYEQYF.

There are a few counts of this clone. The gene calls are TRBV7-2 and TRBJ1-2, with 9 bases lining up with TRBD1. Germline V gene lookup returns CDR1 SGHTA and CDR2 FQGNSA. This CDR3 comprises 17 residues. V lost 2 bases to trimming and J lost 1 base; unmatched junction nucleotides: 8. CDR3 sequence (DNA): TGTGCCAGCAGCTTATTCCCGGGACAGGGACTTAACTATGGCTACACCTTC. It codes for CASSLFPGQGLNYGYTF. The entire variable domain, with the rest obtained from reference TRBV7-2 and TRBJ1-2, is as follows: GAGVSQSPSNKVTEKGKDVELRCDPISGHTALYWYRQSLGQGLEFLIYFQGNSAPDKSGLPSDRFSAERTGGSVSTLTIQRTQQEDSAVYLCASSLFPGQGLNYGYTFGSGTRLTVV.

CDR3 region: CASMLTGRDIQYF. CDR3 coding DNA: TGTGCCAGTATGTTAACGGGGCGGGACATTCAGTACTTC. The chain links TRBV19 to TRBJ2-4; D tentatively fits TRBD1 or TRBD2 (5 bases each). CDR1 and CDR2 from the germline V gene are LNHDA and SQIVND (reference sequence). This CDR3 spans 13 amino acids. Trimming cost V 7 bases and J 8 bases, with 15 bases left between them.